The sequence of this T cell receptor beta chain was determined in a study of CD8 T cells in Susac syndrome. Overall study context: Treatment at blood withdrawal was none, corticosteroids, or intravenous immunoglobulin alone in Susac syndrome patients. Regarding the study as a whole: Acknowledgment was made by the study that its TCR sequencing and HLA analysis involved a relatively small number of individuals.

A remark on this clonotype: As yet, its antigen is unknown.

Germline CDR1 DFQATT, CDR2 SNEGSKA (reference sequence). The CDR3 totals 15 residues. The V segment lost 0 bases and the J segment 3 bases; nucleotides outside the gene matches: 5. Reverse transcription of roughly 0.5 to 1 ug RNA was carried out with random hexamers. The CDR3 of TCR beta was amplified by immunoSEQ multiplex PCR across 54 Vbeta and 13 Jbeta. TCRdb re-analysed the immunoSEQ multiplex PCR reads in MiXCR, keeping a single row per CDR3 protein. Among approximately 180,000 distinct CDR3 sequences listed, about 93% were seen once. V is TRBV20-1 and J is TRBJ2-7; 10 bases are shared with TRBD2. This receptor was identified in a human donor with Susac syndrome. Sequencing was done on a sample of CD4+ T cells from PBMCs. The CDR3 DNA follows: TGCAGTGCTAGAGATGTCCCTAGCGGGAGCTACGAGCAGTACTTC. Translating it yields CSARDVPSGSYEQYF.